Listed below are T cell receptor beta chains from one sample, sequenced in a study of CD8+CD57+ T cells in acquired aplastic anemia. MiXCR, run by TCRdb on the reads, gives a single entry per CDR3 protein. Among around 200,000 distinct CDR3 sequences listed, less than 65% were seen once. Sample: sorted CD4+, CD8+, or CD8+CD57+ T cells (not recorded which) from PBMCs. Every receptor here comes from a human donor in good health, serving as a control. Each CDR3 is given with its conserved first and last residue.

cdr3_aa v_call
CAISEQGSGNTIYF TRBV10-3
CAIEGGQGANNEQYF TRBV10-3
CASSPEGNQPQHF TRBV6-6
CASAYTDSYEQYF TRBV12-3/TRBV12-4
CASSYSKALWRGTEAFF TRBV6-5
CASSPSTSASGAQYF TRBV11-3
CASSDARVPNYEQYF TRBV6-4
CSARQRGVSGNTIYF TRBV20-1
CAISGRASGGNTDTQYF TRBV10-3
CASRLTGDSNQPQHF TRBV12-3/TRBV12-4
CASSPRLAGGYTDTQYF TRBV25-1
CATRERAGANVLTF TRBV24-1
CASRPQVTATEKLFF TRBV7-2
CASSLGGQQETQYF TRBV7-2
CASRGQGTYELYF TRBV2
CASSQDTAPNYGYTF TRBV14